These T cell receptor beta chains were read from a single sample in a study of shared clonotypes between healthy human individuals. Assay: immunoSEQ multiplex PCR; the TCRdb copy retains only in-frame clones and omits some. This sample has around 550,000 clones, with around 95% found just once. Sequencing was performed on naive CD8+ T cells sorted from blood. The receptors here all came from a woman between 25 and 40 years old in good health. CDR3s leave out the opening cysteine and the closing phenylalanine or tryptophan. A D gene is named only where the DNA matches it firmly.

d_call | v_call | cdr3_aa
. | TRBV27 | ASSVQGNEQF
TRBD1 | TRBV14 | ASSLRQGYYGYT
. | TRBV27 | ASSRSGSNNEQY
. | TRBV7-9 | ASSLREVYTEAF
. | TRBV7-2 | ASSHGKLEQY
. | TRBV20-1 | SARESYEQY
. | TRBV28 | ASRPETGLSGETQY
. | TRBV7-9 | ASSSFGTRDNTEAF
. | TRBV27 | ASSFGPMTYEQY
TRBD2 | TRBV28 | ASSLTTGGPYEQY
. | TRBV27 | ASSLSIEGFEAF
. | TRBV27 | ASSQGHQNTGELF
. | TRBV28 | ASSRQINQPQH
. | TRBV19 | ASTLRAGNQPQH
TRBD2 | TRBV10-3 | AIGPGPQAGGPEDTQY
. | TRBV27 | ASRWTGDNQPQH
TRBD1 | TRBV13 | ASSLGTGGFNYGYT
TRBD1 | TRBV5-1 | ASSLVEGADETQY
. | TRBV27 | ASSLRSGANVLT
TRBD2 | TRBV5-4 | ASSYGLAGGPFPYEQY
. | TRBV19 | ASSGTRTNTEAF
TRBD2 | TRBV7-8 | ASSLAGTSGRSAYEQY
. | TRBV11-3 | ASSEHIGTSLETQY
TRBD1 | TRBV27 | ASSTRTGRDEKLF
. | TRBV4-1 | ASSQDEGVGELF
. | TRBV7-6 | ASSPLTVNEKLF
. | TRBV5-6 | ASSLDVVLEQY
. | TRBV28 | ASSLLAGSYNEQF
TRBD2 | TRBV10-1 | ASSDPTSVGETQY
TRBD2 | TRBV19 | ASSTTGLAGGDTQY
TRBD1 | TRBV6-5 | ASGGQGGTEAF
. | TRBV2 | ASSEEAGMSSYEQY
. | TRBV11-2 | ASSPASGRKFYGYT
. | TRBV28 | ASSFPSTGALSNQPQH
. | TRBV4-1 | ASSPFSSRGEKLF
. | TRBV7-9 | ASSLQRTEDTQY
. | TRBV4-2 | ASSPEVADTEAF
. | TRBV11-2 | ASSYEYSGFYEQY
TRBD1 | TRBV2 | ASATDRALADTQY
. | TRBV21-1 | ASRPSYEQY
TRBD2 | TRBV7-9 | ASSSTSGSYEQY
TRBD2 | TRBV7-9 | ASISGRDSYEQY
TRBD1 | TRBV27 | ASSPRDRESYEQY
. | TRBV19 | ASSITVLYEQY
. | TRBV2 | ASLRTEHRDTEAF
. | TRBV9 | ASSVGGTTYEQY
. | TRBV7-9 | ASSPPGDTEAF
. | TRBV27 | ASSLYREDTEAF
TRBD2 | TRBV5-1 | ASSIAGGQGETQY
TRBD2 | TRBV5-4 | ASSGVGGRGNEQF
. | TRBV9 | ASSVASGSGYEQY
. | TRBV13 | ASSATRGAYEQY
TRBD1 | TRBV5-1 | ASIKQGGAGTEAF
. | TRBV2 | ASREMNTEAF
. | TRBV19 | AIGGEGNQPQH
. | TRBV28 | ASSLYLGTDTQY